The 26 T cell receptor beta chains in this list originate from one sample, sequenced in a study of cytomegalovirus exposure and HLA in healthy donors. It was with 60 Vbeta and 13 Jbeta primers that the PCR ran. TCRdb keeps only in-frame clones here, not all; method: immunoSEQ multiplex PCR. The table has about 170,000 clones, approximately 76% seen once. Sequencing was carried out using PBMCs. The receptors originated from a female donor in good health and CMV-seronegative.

In nucleotides, the CDR3 is TGTGCCAGCAGCGAAAGGGGTGGCCCCTATAATTCACCCCTCCACTTT. This translates into CASSERGGPYNSPLHF. This chain connects TRBV6-4 to TRBJ1-6; weak D call: TRBD1 (5 bases). Deletions cut 6 bases from V and 2 bases from J, with 14 bases between. This CDR3 has 16 residues. Germline CDR1 is MRHNA and CDR2 is SNTAGT.

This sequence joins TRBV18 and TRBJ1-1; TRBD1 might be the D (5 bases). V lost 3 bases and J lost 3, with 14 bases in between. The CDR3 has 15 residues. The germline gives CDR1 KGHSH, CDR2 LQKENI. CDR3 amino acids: CASSPRPAGDTEAFF. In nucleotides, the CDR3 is TGTGCCAGCTCACCGCGCCCGGCGGGGGACACTGAAGCTTTCTTT.

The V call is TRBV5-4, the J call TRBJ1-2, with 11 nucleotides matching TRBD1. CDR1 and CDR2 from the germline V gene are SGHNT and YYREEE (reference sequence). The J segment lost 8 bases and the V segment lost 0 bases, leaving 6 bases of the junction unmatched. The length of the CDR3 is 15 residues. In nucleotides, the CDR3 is TGTGCCAGCAGCTTGGTAGGACAGGGGGCGCCCGGCTACACCTTC. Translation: CASSLVGQGAPGYTF.

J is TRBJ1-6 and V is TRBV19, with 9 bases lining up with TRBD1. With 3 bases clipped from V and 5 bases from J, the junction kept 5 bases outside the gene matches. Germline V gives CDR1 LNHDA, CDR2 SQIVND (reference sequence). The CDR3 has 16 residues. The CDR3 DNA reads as TGTGCCAGTAGTATGGGACAGGGCACAAATAATTCACCCCTCCACTTT. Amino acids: CASSMGQGTNNSPLHF.

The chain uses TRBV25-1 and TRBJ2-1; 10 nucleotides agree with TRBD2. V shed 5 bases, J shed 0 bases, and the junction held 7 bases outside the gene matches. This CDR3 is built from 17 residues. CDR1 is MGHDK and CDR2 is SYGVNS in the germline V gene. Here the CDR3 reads CASSPSLAGGSYNEQFF. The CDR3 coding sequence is TGTGCCAGCAGTCCATCCTTAGCGGGAGGCTCCTACAATGAGCAGTTCTTC.

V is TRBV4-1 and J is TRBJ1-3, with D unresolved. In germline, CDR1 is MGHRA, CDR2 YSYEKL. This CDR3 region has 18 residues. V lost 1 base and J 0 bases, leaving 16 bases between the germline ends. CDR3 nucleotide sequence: TGCGCCAGCAGCCAAGTGAGAGCAGGTGTTCTCTCTGGAAACACCATATATTTT. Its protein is CASSQVRAGVLSGNTIYF.

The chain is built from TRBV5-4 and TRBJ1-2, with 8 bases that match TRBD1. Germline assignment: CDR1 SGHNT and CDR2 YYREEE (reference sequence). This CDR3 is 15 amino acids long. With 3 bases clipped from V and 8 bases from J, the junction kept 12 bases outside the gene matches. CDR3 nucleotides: TGTGCCAGCAGCTGGGTAGGAGACAGGGGTTCAGGCTACACCTTC. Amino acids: CASSWVGDRGSGYTF.

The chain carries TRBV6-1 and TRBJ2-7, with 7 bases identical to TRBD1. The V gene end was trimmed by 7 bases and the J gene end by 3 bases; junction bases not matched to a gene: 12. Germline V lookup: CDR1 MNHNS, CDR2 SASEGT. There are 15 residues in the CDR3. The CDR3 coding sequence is TGTGCCAGCACCGAGATTGGGACAGTGGGCTACGAGCAGTACTTC. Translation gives CASTEIGTVGYEQYF.

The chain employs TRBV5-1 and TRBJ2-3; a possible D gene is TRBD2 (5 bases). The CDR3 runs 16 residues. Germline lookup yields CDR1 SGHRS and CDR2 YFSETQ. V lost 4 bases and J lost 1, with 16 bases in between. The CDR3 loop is CASSLSGRGGTDTQYF. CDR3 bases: TGCGCCAGCAGCCTCAGCGGAAGAGGTGGCACAGATACGCAGTATTTT.

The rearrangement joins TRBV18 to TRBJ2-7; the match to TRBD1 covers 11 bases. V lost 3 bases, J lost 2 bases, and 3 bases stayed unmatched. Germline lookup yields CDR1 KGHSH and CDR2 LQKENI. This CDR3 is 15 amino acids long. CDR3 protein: CASSPRDRGAYEQYF. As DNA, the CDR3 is TGTGCCAGCTCACCCCGGGACAGGGGGGCCTACGAGCAGTACTTC.

The CDR3 DNA sequence: TGTGCCAGCAGCCCCCGGACAGCCAGGGAAGACACTGAAGCTTTCTTT. Its translation: CASSPRTAREDTEAFF. This chain uses TRBV7-7 with TRBJ1-1; a possible D gene is TRBD1 (6 bases). CDR3 length: 16 amino acids. Per germline, CDR1 SSHAT and CDR2 FNYEAQ (reference sequence). Trimming shortened V by 5 bases and J by 3 bases, and 19 bases separated the two germline ends. The full variable domain, in which reference TRBV7-7 and TRBJ1-1 provide the parts outside the CDR3, is GAGVSQSPRYKVTKRGQDVTLRCDPISSHATLYWYQQALGQGPEFLTYFNYEAQPDKSGLPSDRFSAERPEGSISTLTIQRTEQRDSAMYRCASSPRTAREDTEAFFGQGTRLTVV.

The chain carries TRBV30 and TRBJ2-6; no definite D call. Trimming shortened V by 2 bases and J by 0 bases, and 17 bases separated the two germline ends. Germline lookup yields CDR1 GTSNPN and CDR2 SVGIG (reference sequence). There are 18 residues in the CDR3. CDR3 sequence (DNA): TGTGCCTGGAGTACCGGTAGACACGCGTACTCTGGGGCCAACGTCCTGACTTTC. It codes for CAWSTGRHAYSGANVLTF.

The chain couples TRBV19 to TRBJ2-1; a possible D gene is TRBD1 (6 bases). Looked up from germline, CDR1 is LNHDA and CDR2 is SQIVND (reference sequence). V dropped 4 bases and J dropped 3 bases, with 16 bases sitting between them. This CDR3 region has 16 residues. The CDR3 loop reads CASSNPGQTNYNEQFF. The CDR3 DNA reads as TGTGCCAGTAGTAACCCGGGACAAACAAACTACAATGAGCAGTTCTTC. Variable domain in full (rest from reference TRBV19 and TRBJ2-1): DGGITQSPKYLFRKEGQNVTLSCEQNLNHDAMYWYRQDPGQGLRLIYYSQIVNDFQKGDIAEGYSVSREKKESFPLTVTSAQKNPTAFYLCASSNPGQTNYNEQFFGPGTRLTVL.

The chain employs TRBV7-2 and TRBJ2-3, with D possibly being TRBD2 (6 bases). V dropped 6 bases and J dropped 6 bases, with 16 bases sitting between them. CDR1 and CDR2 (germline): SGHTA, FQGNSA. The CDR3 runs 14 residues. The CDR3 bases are TGTGCCAGCAGAGTAATTGGGACTTGGGATACGCAGTATTTT. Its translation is CASRVIGTWDTQYF. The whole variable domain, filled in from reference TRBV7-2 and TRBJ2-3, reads GAGVSQSPSNKVTEKGKDVELRCDPISGHTALYWYRQSLGQGLEFLIYFQGNSAPDKSGLPSDRFSAERTGGSVSTLTIQRTQQEDSAVYLCASRVIGTWDTQYFGPGTRLTVL.

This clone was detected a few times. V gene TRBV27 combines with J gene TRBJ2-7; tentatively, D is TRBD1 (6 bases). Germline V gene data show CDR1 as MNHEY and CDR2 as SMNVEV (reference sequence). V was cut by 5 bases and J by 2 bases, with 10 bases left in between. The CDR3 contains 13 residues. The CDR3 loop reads CASSHGTTYEQYF. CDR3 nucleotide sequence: TGTGCCAGCAGTCACGGGACAACCTACGAGCAGTACTTC.

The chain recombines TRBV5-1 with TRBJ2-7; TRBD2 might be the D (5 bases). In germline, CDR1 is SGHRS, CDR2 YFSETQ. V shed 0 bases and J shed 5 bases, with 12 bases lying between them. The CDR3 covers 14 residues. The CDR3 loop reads CASSLDEGRHEQYF. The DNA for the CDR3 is TGCGCCAGCAGCTTGGATGAGGGTCGGCACGAGCAGTACTTC.

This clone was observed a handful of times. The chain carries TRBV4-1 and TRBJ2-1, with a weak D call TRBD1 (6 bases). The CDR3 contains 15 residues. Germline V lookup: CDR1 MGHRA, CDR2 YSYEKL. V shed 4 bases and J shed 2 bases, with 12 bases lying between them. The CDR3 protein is CASSPRTETYNEQFF. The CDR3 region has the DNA TGCGCCAGCAGCCCCAGGACAGAGACCTACAATGAGCAGTTCTTC.

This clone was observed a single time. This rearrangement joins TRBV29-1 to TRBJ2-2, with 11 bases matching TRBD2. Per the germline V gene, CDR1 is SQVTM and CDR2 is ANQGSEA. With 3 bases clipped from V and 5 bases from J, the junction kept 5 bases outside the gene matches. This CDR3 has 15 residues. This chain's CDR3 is CSVDDRTSGTGELFF. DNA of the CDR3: TGCAGCGTTGACGACCGGACTAGCGGGACCGGGGAGCTGTTTTTT.

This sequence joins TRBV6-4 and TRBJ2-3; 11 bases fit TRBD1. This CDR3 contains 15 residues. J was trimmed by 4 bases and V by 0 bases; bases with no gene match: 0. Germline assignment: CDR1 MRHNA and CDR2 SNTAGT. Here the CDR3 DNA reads TGTGCCAGCAGTGACTCGGGACAGGGGGCAGATACGCAGTATTTT. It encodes CASSDSGQGADTQYF.

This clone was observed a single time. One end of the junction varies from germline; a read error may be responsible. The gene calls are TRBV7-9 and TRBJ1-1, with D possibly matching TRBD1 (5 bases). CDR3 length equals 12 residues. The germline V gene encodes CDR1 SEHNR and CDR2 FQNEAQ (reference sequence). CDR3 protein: CSSSLRGTEAFF. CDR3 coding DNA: TGTTCCAGCAGCCTACGGGGGACTGAAGCTTTCTTT. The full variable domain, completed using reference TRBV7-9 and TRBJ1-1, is DTGVSQNPRHKITKRGQNVTFRCDPISEHNRLYWYRQTLGQGPEFLTYFQNEAQLEKSRLLSDRFSAERPKGSFSTLEIQRTEQGDSAMYLCSSSLRGTEAFFGQGTRLTVV.

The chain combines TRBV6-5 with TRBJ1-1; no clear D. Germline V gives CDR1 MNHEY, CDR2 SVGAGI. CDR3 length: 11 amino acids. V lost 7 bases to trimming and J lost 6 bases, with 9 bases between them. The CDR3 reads CASKEGSEAFF. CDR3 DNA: TGTGCCAGCAAGGAGGGCTCTGAAGCTTTCTTT.

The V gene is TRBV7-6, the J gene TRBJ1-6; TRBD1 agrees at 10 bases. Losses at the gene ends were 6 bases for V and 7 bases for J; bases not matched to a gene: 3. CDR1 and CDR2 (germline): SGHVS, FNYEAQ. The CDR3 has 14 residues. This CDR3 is CASSLDRGNSPLHF. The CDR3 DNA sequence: TGTGCCAGCAGTTTGGACAGGGGGAATTCACCCCTCCACTTT.

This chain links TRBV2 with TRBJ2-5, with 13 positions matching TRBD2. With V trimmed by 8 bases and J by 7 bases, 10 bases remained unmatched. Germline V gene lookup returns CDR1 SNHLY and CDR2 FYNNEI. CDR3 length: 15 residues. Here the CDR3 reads CASALAGGDYVTQYF. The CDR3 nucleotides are TGTGCCAGCGCACTAGCGGGAGGGGATTACGTGACCCAGTACTTC.

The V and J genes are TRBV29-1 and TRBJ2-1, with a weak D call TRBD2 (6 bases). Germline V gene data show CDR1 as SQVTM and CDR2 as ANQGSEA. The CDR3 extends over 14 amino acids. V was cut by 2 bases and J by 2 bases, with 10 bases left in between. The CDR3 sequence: CSVENRGTYNEQFF. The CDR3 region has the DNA TGCAGCGTTGAAAATCGGGGGACCTACAATGAGCAGTTCTTC.

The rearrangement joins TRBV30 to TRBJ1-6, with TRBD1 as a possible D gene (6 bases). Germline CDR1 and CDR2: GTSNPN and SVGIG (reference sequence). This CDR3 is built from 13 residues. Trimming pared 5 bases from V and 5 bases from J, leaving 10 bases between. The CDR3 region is CAWGQPHNSPLHF. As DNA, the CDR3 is TGTGCCTGGGGACAGCCTCATAATTCACCCCTCCACTTT.

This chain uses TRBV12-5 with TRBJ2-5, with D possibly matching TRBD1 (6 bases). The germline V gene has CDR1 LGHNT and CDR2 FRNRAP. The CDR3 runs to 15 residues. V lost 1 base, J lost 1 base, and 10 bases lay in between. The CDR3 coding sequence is TGTGCTAGTGGTTTGGACGGGACACCCCAAGAGACCCAGTACTTC. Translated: CASGLDGTPQETQYF.